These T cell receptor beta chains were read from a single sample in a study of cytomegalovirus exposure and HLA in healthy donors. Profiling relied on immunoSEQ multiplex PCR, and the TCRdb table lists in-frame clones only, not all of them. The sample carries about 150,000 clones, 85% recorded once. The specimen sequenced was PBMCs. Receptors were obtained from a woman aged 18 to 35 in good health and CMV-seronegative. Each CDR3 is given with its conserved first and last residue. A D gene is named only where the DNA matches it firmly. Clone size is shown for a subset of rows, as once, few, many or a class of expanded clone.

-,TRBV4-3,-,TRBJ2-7,TGCGCCAGCAGCCAAGATGGGCAAGCTTTTGAGCAGTACTTC,CASSQDGQAFEQYF
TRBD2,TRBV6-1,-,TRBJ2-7,TGTGCCAGCAGTTCCTCCCGCGGGGGCGAGCAGTACTTC,CASSSSRGGEQYF
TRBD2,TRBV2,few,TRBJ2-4,TGTGCCAGCAGTCCCGGGACTAGCGGGAGGGTGGCCAAAAACATTCAGTACTTC,CASSPGTSGRVAKNIQYF
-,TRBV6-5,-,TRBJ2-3,TGTGCCAGCAGTCTCGGACAGATCGGCACAGATACGCAGTATTTT,CASSLGQIGTDTQYF
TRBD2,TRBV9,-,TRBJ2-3,TGTGCCAGCAGCGTAGCCCCTAGCGGGAGGCTCCGCACAGATACGCAGTATTTT,CASSVAPSGRLRTDTQYF
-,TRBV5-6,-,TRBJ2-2,TGTGCCAGCAGCTTGTTAGTTAGACAATACACCGGGGAGCTGTTTTTT,CASSLLVRQYTGELFF
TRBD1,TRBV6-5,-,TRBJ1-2,TGTGCCAGCAGTTACCAATCTGGACAGGGCGGGGGCTACACCTTC,CASSYQSGQGGGYTF
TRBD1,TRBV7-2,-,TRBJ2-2,TGTGCCAGCTTCCTAGGGGGCGCAACCGGGGAGCTGTTTTTT,CASFLGGATGELFF
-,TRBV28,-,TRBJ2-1,TGTGCCAGCTCTCTCATTCAGGCTCATGAGCAGTTCTTC,CASSLIQAHEQFF
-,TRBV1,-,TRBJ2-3,TGCACCAGCAGCCAAGATCTTTCCGTGGGGCCGGGACAGGGGGCCGCAGATACGCAGTATTTT,CTSSQDLSVGPGQGAADTQYF
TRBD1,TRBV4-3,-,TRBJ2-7,TGCGCCAGCAGCCAGTCCGGGACAGGGGGCAACGAGCAGTACTTC,CASSQSGTGGNEQYF
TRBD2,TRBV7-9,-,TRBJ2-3,TGTGCCAGCAGCTCCGGGGGGAGTAGTGATACGCAGTATTTT,CASSSGGSSDTQYF
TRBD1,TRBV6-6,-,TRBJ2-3,TGTGCCAGTTCTCTTCAGGGGGCCACAGATACGCAGTATTTT,CASSLQGATDTQYF
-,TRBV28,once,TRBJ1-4,TGTGCCAGCAGTCAGTCAGGGAAGAGTACTAATGAAAAACTGTTTTTT,CASSQSGKSTNEKLFF
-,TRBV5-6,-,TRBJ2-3,TGTGCCAGCAGCCCTTCCCCTTCGGGTACGCAGTATTTT,CASSPSPSGTQYF